These T cell receptor beta chains were read from a single sample in a study of cytomegalovirus exposure and HLA in healthy donors. Measured with immunoSEQ multiplex PCR; TCRdb has only the in-frame clones, and not every one. In the table there are 120,000 to 150,000 clones, 65% to 75% of which are singletons. The specimen sequenced was PBMCs. These receptors were taken from a man in his 60s in good health and CMV-seronegative. The CDR3 runs from the conserved cysteine through the conserved F or W. The order of the fields is CDR3 DNA, CDR3 protein, J gene, D gene, V gene, clone size. A D gene is named only where the DNA matches it firmly. Not every row has a clone size; where given, it reads once, few, many or a size class.

cdr3_nt: TGTGCCAGCAGCGTAGCCCCAGGGGTCTATGGCTACACCTTC
cdr3_aa: CASSVAPGVYGYTF
j_call: TRBJ1-2
d_call: -
v_call: TRBV9
clone_size: -

cdr3_nt: TGTGCCAGCAGCCGTACCGGGGACACCGGGGAGCTGTTTTTT
cdr3_aa: CASSRTGDTGELFF
j_call: TRBJ2-2
d_call: -
v_call: TRBV14
clone_size: few

cdr3_nt: TGTGCCTGGAGTATCGGGACAGGAGGAGACACTGAAGCTTTCTTT
cdr3_aa: CAWSIGTGGDTEAFF
j_call: TRBJ1-1
d_call: TRBD1
v_call: TRBV30
clone_size: -

cdr3_nt: TGTGCCAGCAGTGATGGGGGGTCCCATCAGCCCCAGCATTTT
cdr3_aa: CASSDGGSHQPQHF
j_call: TRBJ1-5
d_call: -
v_call: TRBV2
clone_size: -

cdr3_nt: TGCGCCAGCCAACCCGAGCGGGGGAACTACAATGAGCAGTTCTTC
cdr3_aa: CASQPERGNYNEQFF
j_call: TRBJ2-1
d_call: TRBD2
v_call: TRBV5-1
clone_size: -

cdr3_nt: TGTGCCTGGAGTCCCGGGCGGGAAGAGACCCAGTACTTC
cdr3_aa: CAWSPGREETQYF
j_call: TRBJ2-5
d_call: -
v_call: TRBV30
clone_size: -

cdr3_nt: TGTGCCTGGAGTTTGAGCCAGAACACTGAAGCTTTCTTT
cdr3_aa: CAWSLSQNTEAFF
j_call: TRBJ1-1
d_call: -
v_call: TRBV30
clone_size: -

cdr3_nt: TGTGCCAGCAGCCCCGGACTAGCGGAGACCTACAATGAGCAGTTCTTC
cdr3_aa: CASSPGLAETYNEQFF
j_call: TRBJ2-1
d_call: TRBD2
v_call: TRBV7-3
clone_size: -

cdr3_nt: TGTGCCAGCAGCCTAACCCTGAGCTCCTACAATGAGCAGTTCTTC
cdr3_aa: CASSLTLSSYNEQFF
j_call: TRBJ2-1
d_call: -
v_call: TRBV6-5
clone_size: -

cdr3_nt: TGTGCCAGCAGGCTACAGGGGGTTATACTTCAGCCCCAGCATTTT
cdr3_aa: CASRLQGVILQPQHF
j_call: TRBJ1-5
d_call: TRBD1
v_call: TRBV6-1
clone_size: -

cdr3_nt: TGTGCCAGCAGCTTGTTAACAGGGGCTGGAAACACCATATATTTT
cdr3_aa: CASSLLTGAGNTIYF
j_call: TRBJ1-3
d_call: TRBD1
v_call: TRBV5-6
clone_size: -